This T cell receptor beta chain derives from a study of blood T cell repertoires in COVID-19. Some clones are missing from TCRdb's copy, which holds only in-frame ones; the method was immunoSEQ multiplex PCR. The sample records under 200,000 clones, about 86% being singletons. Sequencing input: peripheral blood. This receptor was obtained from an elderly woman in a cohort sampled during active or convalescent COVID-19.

The CDR3, as DNA: TGTGCCAGCCACCCCTCTGGTATAGCGGGAAACAATGAGCAGTTCTTC. Translating it yields CASHPSGIAGNNEQFF. The chain employs TRBV6-6 and TRBJ2-1; TRBD2 matches at 8 bases. Germline values: CDR1 MNHNY, CDR2 SVGAGI (reference sequence). Trimming at V came to 8 bases and at J to 5 bases, leaving 14 bases not matched to a gene. CDR3 length: 16 amino acids.